The rows below give T cell receptor beta chains drawn from one sample of a study of T cell repertoires in cytomegalovirus infection. The antigens for these receptors are not known. TCRdb fed the reads into MiXCR, producing one record per CDR3 protein. The sample records some 560,000 distinct CDR3 sequences, under 45% being singletons. Sequenced here: cultured PBMCs, sampled from culture after CMV antigen stimulation. The source is a human donor in good health (CMV status not recorded). Some clones in this sample may be carry-over from other donors' samples. The CDR3 runs from the conserved cysteine through the conserved F or W. D genes are given only for firm matches. Rows give clone size only sometimes, using once, few, many, or a class for an expanded clone.

>13|NA|TRBJ2-3|TRBV7-2|few
CASSSNPRDTQYF
TGTGCCAGCAGCTCTAACCCTAGAGATACGCAGTATTTT
>16|NA|TRBJ2-5|TRBV6-1|NA
CASSDSYRAGGETQYF
TGTGCCAGCAGTGATTCGTATCGGGCAGGAGGGGAGACCCAGTACTTC
>12|NA|TRBJ1-2|TRBV11-2|many
CASSRSNYGYTF
TGTGCCAGCAGCAGATCTAACTATGGCTACACCTTC
>15|NA|TRBJ1-2|TRBV6-8|few
CASSPARAENYGYTF
TGTGCCAGCAGTCCCGCCCGGGCAGAGAACTATGGCTACACCTTC
>14|TRBD1|TRBJ2-3|TRBV12-3/TRBV12-4|NA
CASSFTGAPDTQYF
TGTGCCAGCAGTTTTACAGGGGCCCCCGATACGCAGTATTTT
>14|TRBD1|TRBJ1-1|TRBV7-2|many
CASSPQSGGSGAFF
TGTGCCAGCAGCCCCCAATCAGGGGGGAGCGGAGCTTTCTTT
>13|NA|TRBJ2-3|TRBV7-2|many
CASSASGADTQYF
TGTGCCAGCAGCGCATCAGGAGCAGATACGCAGTATTTT
>16|TRBD2|TRBJ2-1|TRBV12-3/TRBV12-4|NA
CASSSAGLAGRDEQFF
TGTGCCAGCAGCTCGGCGGGACTAGCGGGACGGGATGAGCAGTTCTTC
>16|TRBD1|TRBJ2-1|TRBV7-9|NA
CASSLSDTGGPNEQFF
TGTGCCAGCAGCTTAAGCGACACAGGGGGTCCCAATGAGCAGTTCTTC
>14|TRBD2|TRBJ2-1|TRBV6-5|few
CASSYSRGAGEHFF
TGTGCCAGCAGTTACTCGAGGGGAGCGGGGGAGCACTTCTTC
>16|TRBD2|TRBJ2-3|TRBV7-2|few
CASSSPSRGSTDTQYF
TGTGCCAGCAGCTCCCCCTCGCGGGGGAGCACAGATACGCAGTATTTT
>18|TRBD2|TRBJ2-1|TRBV7-8|few
CASSPLTSGSTRLSEQFF
TGTGCCAGCAGCCCCCTGACTAGCGGGAGCACCCGTTTGAGTGAGCAGTTCTTC
>14|NA|TRBJ1-1|TRBV7-2|NA
CASNLQGGESEAFF
TGTGCCAGCAACCTACAGGGAGGGGAGTCTGAAGCTTTCTTT
>12|NA|TRBJ2-1|TRBV6-2/TRBV6-3|few
CASSLTRDWQFF
TGTGCCAGCAGTTTGACCAGGGATTGGCAGTTCTTC
>15|NA|TRBJ2-3|TRBV20-1|few
CSAPIISASTDTQYF
TGCAGTGCTCCTATAATATCCGCTAGCACAGATACGCAGTATTTT
>16|NA|TRBJ1-6|TRBV28|once
CASSSNVVSYNSPLHF
TGTGCCAGCAGTTCCAACGTGGTCTCCTATAATTCACCCCTCCACTTT